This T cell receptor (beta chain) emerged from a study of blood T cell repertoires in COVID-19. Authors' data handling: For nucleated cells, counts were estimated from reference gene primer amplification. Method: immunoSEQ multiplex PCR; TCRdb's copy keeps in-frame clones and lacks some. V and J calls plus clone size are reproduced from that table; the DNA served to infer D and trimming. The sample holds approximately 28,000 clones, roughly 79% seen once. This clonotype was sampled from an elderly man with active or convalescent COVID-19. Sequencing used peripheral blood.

In DNA form, the CDR3 reads TGTGCCAGCAGCCAAACTAGCGGGGCCTACAATGAGCAGTTCTTC. It specifies CASSQTSGAYNEQFF. The chain recombines TRBV4-2 with TRBJ2-1, with TRBD2 matching 10 bases. The V gene end was trimmed by 2 bases and the J gene end by 2 bases; junction bases not matched to a gene: 0. Germline CDR1 is LGHNA and CDR2 is YNFKEQ. There are 15 residues in the CDR3.